This T cell receptor beta chain was observed in a study of sequential checkpoint blockade in melanoma. Across the whole study: First-line arms were nivolumab then ipilimumab, or the reverse, randomized 1:1. Both treatment sequences were followed by maintenance nivolumab.

Described treatment: randomized to nivolumab then ipilimumab (arm A) or the reverse (arm B). DNA-damaging chemotherapy had not been given to any patient beforehand. Sorted cells were live CD3+CD8+, lacking CD19 and CD56, from PBMCs. Produced via immunoSEQ multiplex PCR; TCRdb's table is partial and in-frame only. The repertoire holds 15,000 to 20,000 clones, with approximately 77% as singletons. This CDR3 has 17 amino acids. V lost 10 bases, J lost 6 bases, and 24 bases stayed unmatched. The germline V gene has CDR1 SGHRS and CDR2 YFSETQ. The chain couples TRBV5-1 to TRBJ1-2, with 7 bases lining up with TRBD1. Sequenced here: CD8+ T cells sorted from blood (inferred from file names), sampled from a patient given nivolumab and ipilimumab in sequence. The sequence was obtained from a human donor with melanoma. CDR3 coding DNA: TGCGCCTCTGCCGGGCCTTTCCCGACAGGGAACATCCATGGCTACACCTTC. It translates to CASAGPFPTGNIHGYTF.